A selection of T cell receptor beta chains follows, all from one sample in a study of blood T cell repertoires in COVID-19. Clones were read by immunoSEQ multiplex PCR, and TCRdb kept only the in-frame ones, dropping some. In the table there are about 150,000 clones, about 83% of which are singletons. The source material was peripheral blood. The source is a human donor in a cohort sampled during active COVID-19. Both conserved end residues are part of each CDR3. D genes are given only for firm matches. The listing skips clone size in some rows; elsewhere it reads once, few, many or a size class.

v_call	d_call	clone_size	j_call	cdr3_nt	cdr3_aa
TRBV7-2	TRBD2	-	TRBJ2-1	TGTGCCAGCAGCCAACTGTCCGGGACTAGTTCGTATGAGCAGTTCTTC	CASSQLSGTSSYEQFF
TRBV6-6	TRBD2	-	TRBJ2-7	TGTGCCAGCAATCACGGACTAGGGCTCTACGAGCAGTACTTC	CASNHGLGLYEQYF
TRBV27	-	-	TRBJ2-6	TGTGCCAGCAAGCAAGGCTCACAGGGACCGGAATCTGGGGCCAACGTCCTGACTTTC	CASKQGSQGPESGANVLTF
TRBV5-6	TRBD1	-	TRBJ1-4	TGTGCCAGCAGTGATTCCGGGACAGGAGGAGAAAAACTGTTTTTT	CASSDSGTGGEKLFF
TRBV7-8	TRBD2	-	TRBJ2-3	TGTGCCAGCAGCTTTTTGGAGCGGGGGGGCCAGGATACGCAGTATTTT	CASSFLERGGQDTQYF
TRBV27	-	-	TRBJ1-1	TGTGCCAGCAGTGGAGAACAGGGAAAGGCGATGAACACTGAAGCTTTCTTT	CASSGEQGKAMNTEAFF
TRBV27	TRBD1	-	TRBJ1-2	TGTGCCAGCAGTCCTAAGGACAGGGGTGGCTACACCTTC	CASSPKDRGGYTF
TRBV28	-	-	TRBJ2-2	TGTGCCAGCAGTCCGCGTCCTCAGGGAACCGGGGAGCTGTTTTTT	CASSPRPQGTGELFF
TRBV5-1	TRBD2	-	TRBJ2-1	TGCGCCAGCAGCATGGGACTAGCGGGATTGGAGCAGTTCTTC	CASSMGLAGLEQFF
TRBV6-5	-	once	TRBJ2-1	TGTGCCAGCAGTTACACGACAGCTAACAATGAGCAGTTCTTC	CASSYTTANNEQFF
TRBV10-3	-	-	TRBJ2-7	TGTGCCATCAGTAACCGGGACATCGGCGAGCAGTACTTC	CAISNRDIGEQYF
TRBV19	-	-	TRBJ1-5	TGTGCCAGTAGGAGAGGGTTTAGCAATCAGCCCCAGCATTTT	CASRRGFSNQPQHF
TRBV27	-	-	TRBJ2-7	TGTGCCAGCAGTAAGGGACCCCCAGGGGACCTCTCCTACGAGCAGTACTTC	CASSKGPPGDLSYEQYF
TRBV13	TRBD2	-	TRBJ2-5	TGTGCCAGCAGTCAAAACGGCGGGGGGGCCGGCGAGACCCAGTACTTC	CASSQNGGGAGETQYF
TRBV30	TRBD1	few	TRBJ1-5	TGTGCCTGGAGGACAGGGGGCAATCAGCCCCAGCATTTT	CAWRTGGNQPQHF
TRBV30	TRBD2	-	TRBJ2-1	TGTGCCTGGAGTGTGGGACTAGCGGGGAACAATGAGCAGTTCTTC	CAWSVGLAGNNEQFF
TRBV7-2	-	-	TRBJ2-7	TGTGCCAGCGGACTGGGCTACGAGCAGTACTTC	CASGLGYEQYF
TRBV9	-	-	TRBJ1-2	TGTGCCAGCAGCGTAGGCGTGCACTATAACTATGGCTACACCTTC	CASSVGVHYNYGYTF
TRBV5-1	-	-	TRBJ2-2	TGCGCCAGCTTACAGAACACCGGGGAGCTGTTTTTT	CASLQNTGELFF
TRBV5-5	TRBD1	-	TRBJ1-5	TGTGCCAGCAGCTTGGGGACAGGGGATGGGAGGTATAGCAATCAGCCCCAGCATTTT	CASSLGTGDGRYSNQPQHF
TRBV19	-	-	TRBJ1-1	TGTGCCAGTAGTATTCTCCCACAGGGTACTGAAGCTTTCTTT	CASSILPQGTEAFF
TRBV6-5	-	-	TRBJ2-7	TGTGCCAGCAGTAAGCGAAACTACGAGCAGTACTTC	CASSKRNYEQYF
TRBV27	TRBD1	-	TRBJ2-5	TGTGCCAGCAGTGGGGACTCGGACAGGGTTCGGCAAGAGACCCAGTACTTC	CASSGDSDRVRQETQYF
TRBV4-2	TRBD1	-	TRBJ2-1	TGTGCCAGCAGCCAAGTCAGGACAGGGAGCATCTACAATGAGCAGTTCTTC	CASSQVRTGSIYNEQFF
TRBV6-6	-	-	TRBJ2-5	TGTGCCAGCAGTTACTCAAGGGGTCAAGAGACCCAGTACTTC	CASSYSRGQETQYF
TRBV2	TRBD2	-	TRBJ2-7	TGTGCCAGCAGAAGACTGACTAGCGGGAGCTACGAGCAGTACTTC	CASRRLTSGSYEQYF
TRBV20-1	TRBD2	-	TRBJ2-7	TGCAGTGCTAGTGTCGGGGGGGGAGGCTACGAGCAGTACTTC	CSASVGGGGYEQYF
TRBV4-3	-	-	TRBJ2-7	TGCGCCAGCAGCCAAGACAGGGGTCCGGAGGCCGGGGAGCAGTACTTC	CASSQDRGPEAGEQYF
TRBV19	-	-	TRBJ1-5	TGTGCCAGTAGTATTGACAGATATCAGCCCCAGCATTTT	CASSIDRYQPQHF
TRBV9	-	-	TRBJ2-3	TGTGCCAGCAGCCATCAGGAAGGGGCCCAAGGCCCAGCAGATACGCAGTATTTT	CASSHQEGAQGPADTQYF
TRBV11-1	-	-	TRBJ1-5	TGTGCCAGCAGCTTAGACAGGGCTCAGCCCCAGCATTTT	CASSLDRAQPQHF
TRBV6-2/TRBV6-3	TRBD1	once	TRBJ1-4	TGTGCCAGCAGTACCGGGACAGGGAATGAAAAACTGTTTTTT	CASSTGTGNEKLFF